The following is a TCR beta chain sequence with its context. This receptor's antigen is unknown. One base away there is no much larger clone; base qualities are not given. This entry comes from a study of CXCR4 blockade with PD-1 therapy in pancreatic cancer (dated by TCRdb to between 2018 and 2021). Study-wide context: The study combined multiplex immunohistochemistry and TCRbeta immunosequencing of resected pancreatic ductal adenocarcinoma with ex vivo slice culture testing PD-1 and CXCR4 blockade. To look at intratumoral heterogeneity, the researchers TCR-sequenced two geographically distinct regions from each of roughly 6 tumors.

The archived tumor blocks were obtained from patients to whom no neoadjuvant therapy had been administered before resection. In the preserved-tissue arm of the study, 30 to 35 surgical resection samples from about two dozen previously untreated pancreatic ductal adenocarcinoma patients were used. DNA for the resection arm was extracted from ten 5-micron curls of FFPE tumor lying next to the multiplex immunohistochemistry slide. The paper's findings and limits, for the study overall: Tumors showed clonal expansion, with mean productive clonality roughly 0.13 versus 0.045 in healthy blood, but clonality did not correlate with survival. Only TCRbeta chains were sequenced, so true antigen-specificity overlap of convergent dominant clones remained unconfirmed pending paired alpha-beta single-cell sequencing. The frequency of each amino acid clone correlated strongly with the number of distinct nucleotide rearrangements encoding that clone, suggesting convergent selection driven by common tumor antigens.

The CDR3 has 16 amino acids, counting the end cysteine and phenylalanine. Of all the DNA, just the CDR3 is kept, 48 bases in frame from base 1. Unmatched junction bases come to 8, with V trimmed by 4 bases and J by 6 bases. CDR1 and CDR2 are drawn from the germline V gene: SGHRS, YFSETQ. Extracted DNA was used for immunosequencing of TCRbeta CDR3 regions with the immunoSEQ Assay at Adaptive Biotechnologies. The authors' analysis ran thus. To measure the absolute abundance of each unique TCRbeta CDR3, the sequences were collapsed and filtered. Clonality was calculated as 1 minus Pielou's evenness, with only productive in-frame rearrangements included in the computation. Regional overlap tracked the top 100 nucleotide rearrangements across paired samples, with Morisita index comparing paired versus unrelated samples. The immunoSEQ Rearrangement Details tool was used to assess convergence of nucleotide rearrangements onto identical amino acid sequences. TCRdb carries this immuneACCESS record with in-frame sequences only. Its versions omit some clonotypes, under half of them owing to an unresolved V gene in the studies checked, with the rest unexplained. That table is the source of V, J and clone size, and D and trimming were worked out from the DNA. The sample data list 5,000 to 7,000 clones, and less than 40% of these were observed just once. Of the sample, roughly 14% falls within the top ten clones.

The chain uses TRBV5-1 and TRBJ2-3; TRBD2 agrees with 13 junctional bases. The sample taken for sequencing was tumor tissue. This clonotype originated in a human donor with pancreatic ductal adenocarcinoma. The CDR3 in this case is CASSLTWTSGSDTQYF. The bases are TGCGCCAGCAGCCTCACTTGGACTAGCGGGAGTGATACGCAGTATTTT.